The 21 T cell receptor beta chains in this list originate from one sample, sequenced in a study of OX40 agonist ivuxolimab in advanced cancers. Library generation was performed with the immunoSEQ multiplex PCR assay. TCRdb provides this immuneACCESS table in a form limited to in-frame rearrangements. Some clones are lacking; in checked studies, under half of them reflect an unresolved V gene, and why the rest are absent is not known. Within this sample are some 80,000 clones, with 94% of them counted one time only. The top ten constitute roughly 22% of the sample. The source was CD4+ or CD8+ T cells sorted from blood, collected in a trial of the OX40 agonist ivuxolimab. Source of these receptors: an adult with an advanced solid tumor such as melanoma, head and neck, liver or kidney cancer.

V usage is TRBV5-1 and J usage is TRBJ2-7, with D perhaps TRBD2 (5 bases). Germline CDR1 reads SGHRS; CDR2 reads YFSETQ. The CDR3 extends over 13 amino acids. V lost 7 bases, J lost 2 bases, and 13 bases lay in between. Here the CDR3 DNA reads TGCGCCAGCCGGTCCAATAGCGCCTACGAGCAGTACTTC. Its translation: CASRSNSAYEQYF.

The CDR3 region has the DNA TGTGCCAGCAGCCGCGGGACAGGGGTAGAAAAACTGTTTTTT. Translated, it gives CASSRGTGVEKLFF. The V gene is TRBV14, the J gene TRBJ1-4; 10 nucleotides line up with TRBD1. Germline CDR1 SGHDN, CDR2 FVKESK. This CDR3 spans 14 amino acids. V shed 4 bases and J 8 bases; nucleotides not matched to a gene: 4.

V is TRBV27 and J is TRBJ2-3; D gene uncertain. V was shortened by 5 bases and J by 4 bases, with 7 bases between the two germline ends. The CDR3 loop spans 12 amino acids. Germline-derived CDR1 and CDR2 are MNHEY and SMNVEV (reference sequence). The DNA for the CDR3 is TGTGCCAGCAGTCACCGCGCAGATACGCAGTATTTT. Translation gives CASSHRADTQYF.

The chain carries TRBV29-1 and TRBJ1-2, with 9 bases that match TRBD1. Germline V gene lookup returns CDR1 SQVTM and CDR2 ANQGSEA. The J segment lost 6 bases and the V segment lost 5 bases, leaving 4 bases of the junction unmatched. CDR3 length equals 12 residues. CDR3 residues: CSVPGTGNGYTF. In nucleotides, the CDR3 is TGCAGCGTTCCCGGGACAGGGAATGGCTACACCTTC.

This clone was counted a single time. This chain connects TRBV7-9 to TRBJ2-7; 10 nucleotides agree with TRBD2. V lost 2 bases and J lost 3; bases outside the gene matches: 7. CDR3 length: 16 residues. Germline loops: CDR1 SEHNR, CDR2 FQNEAQ (reference sequence). CDR3 protein: CASSLFSGGHDYEQYF. The CDR3, as DNA: TGTGCCAGCAGCTTATTTAGCGGGGGGCACGACTACGAGCAGTACTTC.

The V call is TRBV13, the J call TRBJ2-1, with TRBD2 as a possible D gene (6 bases). The germline V gene encodes CDR1 PRHDT and CDR2 FYEKMQ (reference sequence). Trimming took 3 bases from V and 10 from J, leaving 19 bases between them. CDR3 length: 15 residues. The CDR3 loop is CASSFWDSTAYEQFF. The DNA of the CDR3 is TGTGCCAGCAGCTTCTGGGACTCCACGGCATACGAGCAGTTCTTC.

V is TRBV27 and J is TRBJ1-2; TRBD1 matches 10 bases. The CDR3 totals 14 residues. Germline assignment: CDR1 MNHEY and CDR2 SMNVEV (reference sequence). J gave up 6 bases and V 4 bases, and 5 bases lay outside the gene matches. Written as DNA, the CDR3 is TGTGCCAGCAGTTCCGGACAGGGGGGCCATGGCTACACCTTC. It translates to CASSSGQGGHGYTF.

CDR3 in DNA: TGTGCCAGCAGCCATCGGGACGGCTCCTACGAGCAGTACTTC. This translates into CASSHRDGSYEQYF. This chain connects TRBV7-9 to TRBJ2-7; D assignment may be TRBD1 or TRBD2 (5 bases each). The CDR3 consists of 14 residues. Per germline, CDR1 SEHNR and CDR2 FQNEAQ (reference sequence). Trimming removed 5 bases at V and 0 bases at J, with 11 bases between.

In this sample, this clone turned up once. The V and J genes are TRBV28 and TRBJ2-7; 8 bases are a match to TRBD1. The V gene end was trimmed by 3 bases and the J gene end by 7 bases; junction bases not matched to a gene: 8. The germline CDR1 and CDR2 sequences are MDHEN and SYDVKM. The CDR3 consists of 14 residues. The CDR3 spells CASSLTGVFLEQYF. CDR3 bases: TGTGCCAGCAGTTTGACAGGGGTCTTCTTGGAGCAGTACTTC.

The CDR3 coding sequence is TGTGCCAGCAGCTTTAATACGAAGTCCCCTGAAGCTTTCTTT. It yields the protein CASSFNTKSPEAFF. The chain combines TRBV7-2 with TRBJ1-1; no clear D. The V end lost 3 bases, the J end lost 6 bases, and 14 bases lay between the germline ends. The CDR3 is made up of 14 amino acids. Per the germline V gene, CDR1 is SGHTA and CDR2 is FQGNSA.

This chain connects TRBV4-3 to TRBJ2-7; D ambiguous. The germline V gene encodes CDR1 LGHNA and CDR2 YSLEER. V was pared by 6 bases and J by 3 bases, with 15 bases between. The CDR3 runs to 14 residues. CDR3 region: CASSPEEASYEQYF. The CDR3 nucleotides read TGCGCCAGCAGTCCAGAAGAAGCGAGCTACGAGCAGTACTTC.

The rearrangement uses TRBV4-1 and TRBJ2-3; 10 bases line up with TRBD2. Unmatched junction bases numbered 11, after V lost 1 base and J lost 4 bases. The length of the CDR3 is 18 residues. Germline V gene sequence: CDR1 MGHRA, CDR2 YSYEKL. CDR3 amino acids: CASSQALGGLAGADTQYF. The CDR3 nucleotides read TGCGCCAGCAGCCAAGCCCTGGGGGGTCTAGCGGGGGCAGATACGCAGTATTTT.

Concerning this clone: An end of the junction differs from the germline gene, which may be a read error. The V and J genes are TRBV27 and TRBJ1-2; D gene unclear. The germline V gene encodes CDR1 MNHEY and CDR2 SMNVEV (reference sequence). CDR3 length equals 15 residues. The DNA for the CDR3 is TGTGCCAGCAGTTTAGGAGACCCTCCATACTACGGCTACACCTTC. Its protein product is CASSLGDPPYYGYTF.

The J gene is TRBJ2-7, the V gene TRBV4-1; D not resolved. From germline, CDR1 is MGHRA and CDR2 YSYEKL. Between the trimmed V and J ends, which lost 0 bases and 1 base, there was a span of 4 bases. The CDR3 length is 13 residues. CDR3 coding DNA: TGCGCCAGCAGCCAAGACGGGTCCTACGAGCAGTACTTC. It translates to CASSQDGSYEQYF.

This clone was seen a handful of times. V and J are TRBV4-1 and TRBJ1-1; D remains unclear. CDR1 MGHRA and CDR2 YSYEKL come from the germline V gene. This CDR3 is built from 13 residues. Trimming removed 0 bases at V and 3 bases at J, with 5 bases between. CDR3 sequence: CASSQEGHTEAFF. For the CDR3, the DNA is TGCGCCAGCAGCCAAGAGGGTCACACTGAAGCTTTCTTT.

The CDR3 sequence is CASSWTGNTDTQYF. Here the CDR3 DNA reads TGTGCCAGCAGCTGGACAGGGAACACAGATACGCAGTATTTT. The genes are TRBV5-8 and TRBJ2-3; 8 bases map to TRBD1. V lost 3 bases to trimming and J lost 2 bases; unmatched junction nucleotides: 2. Germline V gene lookup returns CDR1 SGHTS and CDR2 YDEGEE. The CDR3 extends over 14 amino acids.

V usage is TRBV27 and J usage is TRBJ2-5; 9 bases fit TRBD2. The CDR3 contains 14 residues. V shed 6 bases and J 1 base; nucleotides not matched to a gene: 3. CDR1 is MNHEY and CDR2 is SMNVEV in the germline V gene (reference sequence). CDR3 in DNA: TGTGCCAGCAGATTGACTAGCGGCCAAGAGACCCAGTACTTC. As protein: CASRLTSGQETQYF.

CDR3 DNA sequence: TGTGCCAGCAGCTTGCAGGGGTCCACCGGGGAGCTGTTTTTT. This codes for CASSLQGSTGELFF. V usage is TRBV5-4 and J usage is TRBJ2-2; TRBD1 might be the D (6 bases). This CDR3 has 14 residues. The germline V and J ends were trimmed by 1 base and 4 bases, with 8 bases remaining between them. CDR1 is SGHNT and CDR2 is YYREEE in the germline V gene (reference sequence). Variable domain in full (rest from reference TRBV5-4 and TRBJ2-2): ETGVTQSPTHLIKTRGQQVTLRCSSQSGHNTVSWYQQALGQGPQFIFQYYREEENGRGNFPPRFSGLQFPNYSSELNVNALELDDSALYLCASSLQGSTGELFFGEGSRLTVL.

The chain uses TRBV6-1 and TRBJ2-7, with 8 bases that match TRBD1. The J segment lost 4 bases and the V segment lost 6 bases, leaving 11 bases of the junction unmatched. CDR3 length: 15 residues. CDR1 is MNHNS, CDR2 SASEGT, per germline. CDR3 protein: CASSDRGWGYYEQYF. The CDR3 coding sequence is TGTGCCAGCAGCGACAGGGGCTGGGGGTATTACGAGCAGTACTTC.

The count of this clone is one. The chain carries TRBV7-8 and TRBJ2-7, with TRBD1 matching 8 bases. The CDR3 runs 16 residues. V was clipped by 0 bases and J by 0 bases; unmatched bases: 4. Germline V gene data show CDR1 as SGHVS and CDR2 as FQNEAQ. CDR3 nucleotide sequence: TGTGCCAGCAGCTTAGCGGTTACAGGGGGCTCCTACGAGCAGTACTTC. Its protein is CASSLAVTGGSYEQYF.

V usage is TRBV19 and J usage is TRBJ1-1; TRBD1 is a possible D gene (6 bases). CDR1 is LNHDA, CDR2 SQIVND, per germline (reference sequence). The CDR3 has 16 amino acids. V lost 6 bases and J lost 0, with 17 bases in between. CDR3: CASSPAYRAVNTEAFF. The CDR3 DNA is TGTGCCAGTAGCCCCGCTTACAGGGCGGTGAACACTGAAGCTTTCTTT.